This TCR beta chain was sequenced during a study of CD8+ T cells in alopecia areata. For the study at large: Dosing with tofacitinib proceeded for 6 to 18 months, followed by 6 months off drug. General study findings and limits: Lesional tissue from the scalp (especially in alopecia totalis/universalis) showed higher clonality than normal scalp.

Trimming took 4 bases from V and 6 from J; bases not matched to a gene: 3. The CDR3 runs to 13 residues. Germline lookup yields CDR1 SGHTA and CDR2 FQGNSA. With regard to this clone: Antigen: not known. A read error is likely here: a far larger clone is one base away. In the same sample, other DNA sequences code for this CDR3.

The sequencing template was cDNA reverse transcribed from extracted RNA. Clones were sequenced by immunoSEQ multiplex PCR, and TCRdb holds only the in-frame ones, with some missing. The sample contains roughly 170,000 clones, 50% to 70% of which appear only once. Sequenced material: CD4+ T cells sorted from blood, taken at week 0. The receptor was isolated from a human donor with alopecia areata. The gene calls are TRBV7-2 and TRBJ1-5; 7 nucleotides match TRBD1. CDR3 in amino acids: CASSYYRGQPQHF. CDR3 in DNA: TGTGCCAGCAGCTACTACAGGGGTCAGCCCCAGCATTTT. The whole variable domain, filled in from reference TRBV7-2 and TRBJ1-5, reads GAGVSQSPSNKVTEKGKDVELRCDPISGHTALYWYRQSLGQGLEFLIYFQGNSAPDKSGLPSDRFSAERTGGSVSTLTIQRTQQEDSAVYLCASSYYRGQPQHFGDGTRLSIL.